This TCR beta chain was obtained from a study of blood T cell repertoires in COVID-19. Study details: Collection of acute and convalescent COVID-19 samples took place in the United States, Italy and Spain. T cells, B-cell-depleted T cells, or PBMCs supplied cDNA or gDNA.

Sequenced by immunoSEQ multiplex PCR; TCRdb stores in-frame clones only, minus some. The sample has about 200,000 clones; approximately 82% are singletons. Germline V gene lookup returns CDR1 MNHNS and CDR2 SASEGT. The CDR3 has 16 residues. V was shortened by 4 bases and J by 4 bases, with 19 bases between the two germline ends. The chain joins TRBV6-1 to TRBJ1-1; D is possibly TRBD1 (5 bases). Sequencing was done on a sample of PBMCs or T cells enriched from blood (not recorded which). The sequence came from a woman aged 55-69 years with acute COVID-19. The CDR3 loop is CASSAITNGGSTEAFF. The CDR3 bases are TGTGCCAGCAGTGCTATTACCAACGGGGGGAGCACTGAAGCTTTCTTT.